These T cell receptor beta chains were read from a single sample in a study of blood T cell repertoires in COVID-19. Using immunoSEQ multiplex PCR, the repertoire was profiled, and TCRdb retains in-frame clones only, with some absent. The data show more than 200,000 clones, 86% seen once. Sequenced: peripheral blood. Every receptor here comes from a young man with active or convalescent COVID-19. The CDR3 runs from the conserved cysteine through the conserved F or W. The order of the fields is J gene, clone size, D gene, V gene, CDR3 DNA, CDR3 protein. The D gene is left open where the match is weak. Clone size appears in some rows only: once, few, many, or a class for an expanded clone.

J: TRBJ1-4
size: -
D: -
V: TRBV4-1
DNA: TGCGCCAGCAGCCCTAAGGGGACAACTAATGAAAAACTGTTTTTT
CDR3: CASSPKGTTNEKLFF

J: TRBJ1-4
size: -
D: TRBD1
V: TRBV7-9
DNA: TGTGCCAGCAGCTTACAGACAGGGGATGAAAAACTGTTTTTT
CDR3: CASSLQTGDEKLFF

J: TRBJ2-1
size: -
D: -
V: TRBV4-3
DNA: TGCGCCAGCAGCCAAGATTCTCGCGGGGACAATGAGCAGTTCTTC
CDR3: CASSQDSRGDNEQFF

J: TRBJ1-5
size: -
D: TRBD1
V: TRBV24-1
DNA: TGTGCCACCAGTAAACCTTTCCCGGGACAGGGGAAGGCTAGCAATCAGCCCCAGCATTTT
CDR3: CATSKPFPGQGKASNQPQHF

J: TRBJ1-4
size: -
D: -
V: TRBV14
DNA: TGTGCCAGCAGCCAGCTACAGGTGAATGAAAAACTGTTTTTT
CDR3: CASSQLQVNEKLFF

J: TRBJ1-1
size: -
D: -
V: TRBV2
DNA: TGTGCCAGCAACAGTGTCAGTGAAGCTTTCTTT
CDR3: CASNSVSEAFF

J: TRBJ2-1
size: -
D: TRBD2
V: TRBV6-4
DNA: TGTGCCAGCAGTGACTCTGCGGGGGAGTACAATGAGCAGTTCTTC
CDR3: CASSDSAGEYNEQFF

J: TRBJ1-1
size: -
D: TRBD1
V: TRBV19
DNA: TGTGCCAGTGAAACCACAGGGGGCACTGAAGCTTTCTTT
CDR3: CASETTGGTEAFF

J: TRBJ1-1
size: -
D: -
V: TRBV4-1
DNA: TGCGCCAGCAGCCCAAATCAGTTCACTGAAGCTTTCTTT
CDR3: CASSPNQFTEAFF

J: TRBJ2-7
size: -
D: TRBD2
V: TRBV6-2/TRBV6-3
DNA: TGTGCCAGCAGTCTAGCGGGGGGATTCCCCAGCGAGCAGTACTTC
CDR3: CASSLAGGFPSEQYF

J: TRBJ2-3
size: -
D: TRBD2
V: TRBV5-1
DNA: TGCGCCAGCAGCTTGGCAGCGGGGGGGACCAGCACAGATACGCAGTATTTT
CDR3: CASSLAAGGTSTDTQYF

J: TRBJ2-1
size: -
D: TRBD2
V: TRBV7-3
DNA: TGTGCCAGCAGCCAACTAGCGGGGGGGCCCAACAATGAGCAGTTCTTC
CDR3: CASSQLAGGPNNEQFF

J: TRBJ1-6
size: once
D: TRBD1
V: TRBV5-6
DNA: TGTGCCAGCAGTACGGGACAGGTAGTATCACCCCTCCACTTT
CDR3: CASSTGQVVSPLHF

J: TRBJ1-2
size: -
D: -
V: TRBV19
DNA: TGTGCCAGTAGTATAGGGAGTCGGAACTATGGCTACACCTTC
CDR3: CASSIGSRNYGYTF

J: TRBJ2-5
size: few
D: TRBD1
V: TRBV11-2
DNA: TGTGCCAGCAGCCGGGGACAGGAAGAGACCCAGTACTTC
CDR3: CASSRGQEETQYF

J: TRBJ2-2
size: -
D: -
V: TRBV5-6
DNA: TGTGCCAGCAGCTTGGCCGACACCGGGGAGCTGTTTTTT
CDR3: CASSLADTGELFF

J: TRBJ2-2
size: -
D: -
V: TRBV25-1
DNA: TGTGCCAGCAGACCAGGGGTTACCGGGGAGCTGTTTTTT
CDR3: CASRPGVTGELFF

J: TRBJ2-3
size: -
D: TRBD2
V: TRBV10-2
DNA: TGCGCCAGCAGAGCGGGGGTCCCTGGGGATACGCAGTATTTT
CDR3: CASRAGVPGDTQYF

J: TRBJ1-6
size: -
D: TRBD1
V: TRBV2
DNA: TGTGCCAGCAGTGGACAGGGGAATTCACCCCTCCACTTT
CDR3: CASSGQGNSPLHF

J: TRBJ2-1
size: -
D: -
V: TRBV7-6
DNA: TGTGCCAGCAGCTTAGCCGGGGGGCCTACTAATGAGCAGTTCTTC
CDR3: CASSLAGGPTNEQFF

J: TRBJ2-1
size: -
D: TRBD2
V: TRBV2
DNA: TGTGCCAGCAGCCTTAGCGGGGCCTACAATGAGCAGTTCTTC
CDR3: CASSLSGAYNEQFF

J: TRBJ2-7
size: -
D: -
V: TRBV19
DNA: TGTGCCAGTAGTATAGATTTCAGGGGCGCGGCGCGGTACGAGCAGTACTTC
CDR3: CASSIDFRGAARYEQYF

J: TRBJ2-3
size: -
D: -
V: TRBV5-5
DNA: TGTGCCAGCAGCCCCCGACAGAGTTCTAGCACAGATACGCAGTATTTT
CDR3: CASSPRQSSSTDTQYF

J: TRBJ2-7
size: -
D: -
V: TRBV2
DNA: TGTGCCAGCAGTGAAGCGTGGCCAGGGGAATCCCACGAGCAGTACTTC
CDR3: CASSEAWPGESHEQYF

J: TRBJ1-4
size: -
D: -
V: TRBV7-8
DNA: TGTGCCAGCAGCCTTCCGGGGGAGGGAGATAATGAAAAACTGTTTTTT
CDR3: CASSLPGEGDNEKLFF

J: TRBJ2-3
size: -
D: TRBD2
V: TRBV5-1
DNA: TGCGCCAGCAGCTTGATCCCCAGCGGGGGGTTAGATACGCAGTATTTT
CDR3: CASSLIPSGGLDTQYF

J: TRBJ2-1
size: -
D: -
V: TRBV3-1/TRBV3-2
DNA: TGTGCCAGCAGCCAGGCCCGGGGGAGCTCCTACAATGAGCAGTTCTTC
CDR3: CASSQARGSSYNEQFF

J: TRBJ1-6
size: -
D: TRBD1
V: TRBV11-2
DNA: TGTGCCAGCAGTCTTAGAGGGGACAGAATAAATTCACCCCTCCACTTT
CDR3: CASSLRGDRINSPLHF

J: TRBJ2-5
size: -
D: TRBD1
V: TRBV27
DNA: TGTGCCAGCAGTAGTCTCCGGGACAGGGGAAACCACCAAGAGACCCAGTACTTC
CDR3: CASSSLRDRGNHQETQYF

J: TRBJ2-7
size: once
D: -
V: TRBV2
DNA: TGTGCCAGCGATGACTTGGGTGAGCAGTACTTC
CDR3: CASDDLGEQYF

J: TRBJ2-7
size: -
D: TRBD1
V: TRBV18
DNA: TGTGCCAGCCTAGAGGGACAGGGAAGTTTTGACGAGCAGTACTTC
CDR3: CASLEGQGSFDEQYF

J: TRBJ2-3
size: -
D: -
V: TRBV19
DNA: TGTGCCAGTAGTATATCAGCGGACACAGATACGCAGTATTTT
CDR3: CASSISADTDTQYF

J: TRBJ1-5
size: -
D: -
V: TRBV19
DNA: TGTGCCAGTAGTCTAACAGGGATTCAGCCCCAGCATTTT
CDR3: CASSLTGIQPQHF

J: TRBJ2-1
size: -
D: TRBD1
V: TRBV5-1
DNA: TGCGCCAGCAGCCAACGGGACAGCTCCTACAATGAGCAGTTCTTC
CDR3: CASSQRDSSYNEQFF

J: TRBJ2-1
size: -
D: -
V: TRBV9
DNA: TGTGCCAGCAGCGTAGGGTATGACACAAACAATGAGCAGTTCTTC
CDR3: CASSVGYDTNNEQFF

J: TRBJ2-7
size: -
D: TRBD2
V: TRBV7-2
DNA: TGTGCCAGCACGGCGGGGGGTTGGCACGAGCAGTACTTC
CDR3: CASTAGGWHEQYF

J: TRBJ1-5
size: -
D: -
V: TRBV9
DNA: TGTGCCAGCAGCGTAGGGGGGGACTCCAATCAGCCCCAGCATTTT
CDR3: CASSVGGDSNQPQHF

J: TRBJ1-5
size: -
D: -
V: TRBV19
DNA: TGTGCCATCGCTCAGGGCCCCCAAGGTAATCAGCCCCAGCATTTT
CDR3: CAIAQGPQGNQPQHF

J: TRBJ2-1
size: -
D: TRBD1
V: TRBV27
DNA: TGTGCCAGCAGTGCCTCCGGGACAGGGGGTCTCGAGCAGTTCTTC
CDR3: CASSASGTGGLEQFF

J: TRBJ2-3
size: -
D: TRBD2
V: TRBV9
DNA: TGTGCCAGCAGCGTAGGGGCTAGCGGGGAGGATACGCAGTATTTT
CDR3: CASSVGASGEDTQYF

J: TRBJ2-1
size: -
D: TRBD2
V: TRBV29-1
DNA: TGCAGCGTTGACGAAGCGGGGGTAAATGAGCAGTTCTTC
CDR3: CSVDEAGVNEQFF

J: TRBJ2-5
size: -
D: TRBD1
V: TRBV9
DNA: TGTGCCAGCAGCCTCACTCAGAACAGGGGGCCCAAAGAGACCCAGTACTTC
CDR3: CASSLTQNRGPKETQYF

J: TRBJ1-2
size: few
D: -
V: TRBV12-3/TRBV12-4
DNA: TGTGCCAGCAGTTTAGAAGCAGGGGACGGCTACACCTTC
CDR3: CASSLEAGDGYTF

J: TRBJ2-5
size: once
D: -
V: TRBV11-2
DNA: TGTGCCAGCAGCTCGGGGGTCTGGACCCGACAAGAGACCCAGTACTTC
CDR3: CASSSGVWTRQETQYF

J: TRBJ1-2
size: once
D: -
V: TRBV4-1
DNA: TGCGCCAGCAGCCAAGATCTCAGATTCTATGGCTACACCTTC
CDR3: CASSQDLRFYGYTF